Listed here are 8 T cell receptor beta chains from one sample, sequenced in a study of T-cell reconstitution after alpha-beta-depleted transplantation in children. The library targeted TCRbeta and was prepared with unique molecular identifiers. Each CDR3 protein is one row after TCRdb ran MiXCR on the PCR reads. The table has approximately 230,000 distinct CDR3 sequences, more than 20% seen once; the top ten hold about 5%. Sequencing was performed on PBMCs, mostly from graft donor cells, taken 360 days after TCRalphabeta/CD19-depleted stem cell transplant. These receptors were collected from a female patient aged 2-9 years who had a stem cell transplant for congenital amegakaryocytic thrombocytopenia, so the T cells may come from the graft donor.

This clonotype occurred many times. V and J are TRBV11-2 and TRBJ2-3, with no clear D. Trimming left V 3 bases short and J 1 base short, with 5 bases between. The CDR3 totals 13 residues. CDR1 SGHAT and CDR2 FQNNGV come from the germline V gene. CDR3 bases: TGTGCCAGCAGCTTGCGAGGCACAGATACGCAGTATTTT. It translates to CASSLRGTDTQYF.

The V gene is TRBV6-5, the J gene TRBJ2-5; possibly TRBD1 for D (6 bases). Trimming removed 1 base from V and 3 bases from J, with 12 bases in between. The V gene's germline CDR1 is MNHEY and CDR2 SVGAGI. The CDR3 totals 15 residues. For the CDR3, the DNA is TGTGCCAGCAGTTACTATGGGGGCCCCAAAGAGACCCAGTACTTC. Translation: CASSYYGGPKETQYF.

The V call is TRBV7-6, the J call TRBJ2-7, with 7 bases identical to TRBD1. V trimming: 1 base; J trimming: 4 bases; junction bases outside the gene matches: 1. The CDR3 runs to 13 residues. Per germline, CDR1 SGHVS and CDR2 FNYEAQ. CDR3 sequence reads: CASSLGRGYEQYF. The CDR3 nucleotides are TGTGCCAGCAGCTTAGGCAGGGGGTACGAGCAGTACTTC.

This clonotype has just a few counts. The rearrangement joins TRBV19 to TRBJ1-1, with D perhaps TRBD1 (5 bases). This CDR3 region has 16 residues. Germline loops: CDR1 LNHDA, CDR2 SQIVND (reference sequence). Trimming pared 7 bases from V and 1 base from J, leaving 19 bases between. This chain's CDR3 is CASKGTVEPKNTEAFF. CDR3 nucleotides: TGTGCCAGTAAGGGGACCGTAGAACCGAAGAACACTGAAGCTTTCTTT. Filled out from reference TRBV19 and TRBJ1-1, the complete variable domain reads DGGITQSPKYLFRKEGQNVTLSCEQNLNHDAMYWYRQDPGQGLRLIYYSQIVNDFQKGDIAEGYSVSREKKESFPLTVTSAQKNPTAFYLCASKGTVEPKNTEAFFGQGTRLTVV.

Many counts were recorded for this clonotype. CDR3 nucleotide sequence: TGCGCCAGCAGCCAAGATATACTAGCGGGACTAACTAGCACAGATACGCAGTATTTT. Protein product: CASSQDILAGLTSTDTQYF. This sequence joins TRBV4-3 and TRBJ2-3; 10 nucleotides agree with TRBD2. V was pared by 0 bases and J by 0 bases, with 9 bases of the junction left unmatched. The length of the CDR3 is 19 residues. Germline-derived CDR1 and CDR2 are LGHNA and YSLEER.

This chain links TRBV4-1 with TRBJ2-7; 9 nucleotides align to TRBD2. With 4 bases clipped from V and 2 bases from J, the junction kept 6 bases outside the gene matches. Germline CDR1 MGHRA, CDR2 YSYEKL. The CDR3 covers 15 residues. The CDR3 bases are TGCGCCAGCAGCCGTAGCGGGGGCCTTACCTACGAGCAGTACTTC. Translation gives CASSRSGGLTYEQYF.

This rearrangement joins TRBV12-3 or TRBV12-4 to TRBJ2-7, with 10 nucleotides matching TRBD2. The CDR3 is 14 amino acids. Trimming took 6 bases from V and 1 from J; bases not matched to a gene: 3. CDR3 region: CASRGGLASYEQYF. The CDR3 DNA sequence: TGTGCCAGCAGGGGGGGACTAGCGTCCTACGAGCAGTACTTC.

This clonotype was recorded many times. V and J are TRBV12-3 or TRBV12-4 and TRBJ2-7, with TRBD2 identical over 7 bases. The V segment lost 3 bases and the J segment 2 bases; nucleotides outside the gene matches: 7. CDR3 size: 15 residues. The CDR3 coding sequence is TGTGCCAGCAGTTTTCGTTCTAGCGGTACCTACGAGCAGTACTTC. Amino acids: CASSFRSSGTYEQYF.